This T cell receptor (beta chain) was retrieved from a study of T-cell reconstitution after alpha-beta-depleted transplantation in children. The library targeted TCRbeta and was prepared with unique molecular identifiers. TCRdb reprocessed the PCR reads with MiXCR, giving one entry per CDR3 protein. The table lists roughly 420,000 distinct CDR3 sequences, about 16% of them singletons. Germline CDR1 and CDR2: LNHNV and YYDKDF (reference sequence). The CDR3 runs to 12 residues. The ends were cut back, 4 bases at V and 5 bases at J, with 8 bases in the middle. This receptor was identified in a boy under two years old who had a stem cell transplant for Wiskott-Aldrich syndrome, so the T cells may come from the graft donor. V is TRBV15 and J is TRBJ2-5; no reliable D call. The sequenced sample was PBMCs, mostly from graft donor cells, obtained 360 days after TCRalphabeta/CD19-depleted stem cell transplant. The chain's CDR3 is CATSKGRETQYF. DNA of the CDR3: TGTGCCACCAGCAAGGGTAGGGAGACCCAGTACTTC.